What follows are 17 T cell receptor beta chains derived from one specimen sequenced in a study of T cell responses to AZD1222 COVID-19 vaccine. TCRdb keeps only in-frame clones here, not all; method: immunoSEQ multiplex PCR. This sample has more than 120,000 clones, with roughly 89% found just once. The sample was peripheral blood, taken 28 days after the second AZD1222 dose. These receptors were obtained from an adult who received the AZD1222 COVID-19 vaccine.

CDR3 nucleotide sequence: TGTGCCAGCAGCTCGTACAGGGGGCTGAACACTGAAGCTTTCTTT. Its protein product is CASSSYRGLNTEAFF. The J gene is TRBJ1-1, the V gene TRBV7-2; 9 positions agree with TRBD1. After removal of 4 bases from V and 0 bases from J, the junction contained 3 bases not matched to a gene. This CDR3 contains 15 residues. Germline V gene data show CDR1 as SGHTA and CDR2 as FQGNSA.

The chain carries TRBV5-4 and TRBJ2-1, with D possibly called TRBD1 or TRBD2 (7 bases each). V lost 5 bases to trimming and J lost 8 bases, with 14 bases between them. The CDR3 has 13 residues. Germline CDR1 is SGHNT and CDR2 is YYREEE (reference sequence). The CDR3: CASRVQGRDEQFF. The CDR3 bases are TGTGCCAGCAGAGTACAGGGGAGGGATGAGCAGTTCTTC.

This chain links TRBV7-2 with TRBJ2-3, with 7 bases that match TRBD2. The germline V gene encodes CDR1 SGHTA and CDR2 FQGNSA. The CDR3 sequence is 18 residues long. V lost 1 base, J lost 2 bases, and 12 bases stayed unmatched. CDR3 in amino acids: CASSLGWAGEEVTDTQYF. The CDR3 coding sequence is TGTGCCAGCAGCTTAGGCTGGGCGGGAGAGGAGGTCACAGATACGCAGTATTTT.

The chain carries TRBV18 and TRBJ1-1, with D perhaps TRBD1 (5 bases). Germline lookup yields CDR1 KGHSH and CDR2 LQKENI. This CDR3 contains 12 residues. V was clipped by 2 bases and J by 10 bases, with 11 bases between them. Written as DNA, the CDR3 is TGTGCCAGCTCACCATTGCAGGGAGGAGCTTTCTTT. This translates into CASSPLQGGAFF.

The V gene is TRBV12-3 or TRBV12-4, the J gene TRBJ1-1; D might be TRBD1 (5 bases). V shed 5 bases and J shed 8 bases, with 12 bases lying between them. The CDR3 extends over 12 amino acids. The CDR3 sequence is CASSPSTVEAFF. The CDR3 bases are TGTGCCAGCAGTCCATCGACAGTAGAAGCTTTCTTT.

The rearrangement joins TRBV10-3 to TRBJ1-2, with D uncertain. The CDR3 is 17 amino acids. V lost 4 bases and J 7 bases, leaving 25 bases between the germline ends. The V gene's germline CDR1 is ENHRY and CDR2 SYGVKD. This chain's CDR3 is CAISVSTGPPNEGGYTF. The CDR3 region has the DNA TGTGCCATCAGTGTTTCTACTGGACCTCCTAACGAGGGTGGCTACACCTTC.

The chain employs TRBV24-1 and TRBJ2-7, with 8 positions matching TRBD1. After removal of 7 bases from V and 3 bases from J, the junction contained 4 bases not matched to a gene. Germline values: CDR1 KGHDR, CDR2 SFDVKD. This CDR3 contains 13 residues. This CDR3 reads CATSQGAYYEQYF. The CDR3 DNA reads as TGTGCCACCAGCCAGGGGGCCTACTACGAGCAGTACTTC.

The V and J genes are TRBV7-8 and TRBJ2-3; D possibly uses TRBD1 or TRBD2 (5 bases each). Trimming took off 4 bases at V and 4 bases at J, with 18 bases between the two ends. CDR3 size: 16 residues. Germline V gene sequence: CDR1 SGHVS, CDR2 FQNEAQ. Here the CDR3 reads CASSSGGGGVADTQYF. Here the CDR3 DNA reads TGTGCCAGCAGCTCCGGAGGTGGGGGAGTGGCAGATACGCAGTATTTT.

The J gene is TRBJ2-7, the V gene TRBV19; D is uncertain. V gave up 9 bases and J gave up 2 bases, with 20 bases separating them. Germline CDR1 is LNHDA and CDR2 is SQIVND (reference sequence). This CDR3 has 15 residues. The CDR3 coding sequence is TGTGCCAGCAGACTGACTTACAGCTTAACCTACGAGCAGTACTTC. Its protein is CASRLTYSLTYEQYF.

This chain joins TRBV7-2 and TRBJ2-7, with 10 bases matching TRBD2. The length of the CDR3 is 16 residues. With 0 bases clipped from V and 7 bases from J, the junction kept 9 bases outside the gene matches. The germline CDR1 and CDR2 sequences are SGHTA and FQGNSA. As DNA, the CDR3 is TGTGCCAGCAGCTTAGCCAGCGGGAGGGCCGTGGGGGAGCAGTACTTC. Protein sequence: CASSLASGRAVGEQYF.

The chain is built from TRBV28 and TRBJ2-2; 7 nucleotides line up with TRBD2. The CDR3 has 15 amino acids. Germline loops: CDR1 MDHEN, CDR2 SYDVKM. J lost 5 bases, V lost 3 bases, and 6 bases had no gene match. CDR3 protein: CASSFAGATTGELFF. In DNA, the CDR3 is TGTGCCAGCAGTTTCGCGGGAGCAACAACCGGGGAGCTGTTTTTT.

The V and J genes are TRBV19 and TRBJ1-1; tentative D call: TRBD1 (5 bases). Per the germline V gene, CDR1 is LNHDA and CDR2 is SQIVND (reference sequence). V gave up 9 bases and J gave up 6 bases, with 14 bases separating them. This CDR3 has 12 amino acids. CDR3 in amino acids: CASRTTFSEAFF. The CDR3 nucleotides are TGTGCCAGCCGGACAACGTTTTCTGAAGCTTTCTTT.

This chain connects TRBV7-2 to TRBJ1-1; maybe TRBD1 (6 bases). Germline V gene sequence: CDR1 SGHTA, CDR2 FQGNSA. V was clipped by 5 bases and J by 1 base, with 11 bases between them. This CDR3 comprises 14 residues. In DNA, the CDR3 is TGTGCCAGCAGCCAGTCGGGACAGAACACTGAAGCTTTCTTT. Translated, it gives CASSQSGQNTEAFF.

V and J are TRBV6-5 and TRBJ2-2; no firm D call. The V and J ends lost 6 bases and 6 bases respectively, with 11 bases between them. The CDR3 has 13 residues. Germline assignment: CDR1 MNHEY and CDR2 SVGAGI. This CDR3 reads CASSSVWAGELFF. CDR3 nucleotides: TGTGCCAGCAGCTCTGTTTGGGCCGGGGAGCTGTTTTTT.

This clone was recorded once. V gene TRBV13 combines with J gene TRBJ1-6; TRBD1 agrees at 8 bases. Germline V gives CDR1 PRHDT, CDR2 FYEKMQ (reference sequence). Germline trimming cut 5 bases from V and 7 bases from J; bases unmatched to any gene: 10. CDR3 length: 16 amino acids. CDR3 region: CASSDGQGVTNSPLHF. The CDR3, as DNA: TGTGCCAGCAGCGACGGACAGGGTGTGACGAATTCACCCCTCCACTTT.

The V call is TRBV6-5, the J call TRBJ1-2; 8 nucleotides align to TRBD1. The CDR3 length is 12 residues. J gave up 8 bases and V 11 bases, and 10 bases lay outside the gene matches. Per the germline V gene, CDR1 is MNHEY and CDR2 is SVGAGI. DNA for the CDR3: TGTGCCTGTAAGGACAGGGCGCAGGGCTACACCTTC. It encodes CACKDRAQGYTF.

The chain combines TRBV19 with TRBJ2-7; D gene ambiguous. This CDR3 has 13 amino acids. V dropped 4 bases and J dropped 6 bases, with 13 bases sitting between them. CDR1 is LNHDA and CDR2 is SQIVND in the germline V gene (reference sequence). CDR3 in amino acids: CASSRSQTGEQYF. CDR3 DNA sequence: TGTGCCAGTAGTAGGAGTCAGACGGGCGAGCAGTACTTC.